This is a list of T cell receptor beta chains from one sample in a study of Ad26.COV2.S vaccination and SARS-CoV-2 variants. Measured with immunoSEQ multiplex PCR; TCRdb has only the in-frame clones, and not every one. Of 350,000 to 450,000 clones listed, 70% to 90% were seen once; the top ten hold under 2%. This sample comprised peripheral blood, obtained in a trial of Ad26.COV2.S vaccine versus placebo. Receptors were obtained from a person aged 18-60 years who received the Ad26.COV2.S COVID-19 vaccine or a placebo. Each CDR3 is given with its conserved first and last residue. The order of the fields is clone size, V gene, D gene, J gene, CDR3 DNA, CDR3 protein. A D gene is named only where the DNA matches it firmly. Rows give clone size only sometimes, using once, few, many, or a class for an expanded clone.

abundance: once
v_gene: TRBV4-1
d_gene: NA
j_gene: TRBJ1-2
CDR3nt: TGCGCCAGCAGCCAAGAGTGGGGGGCTGGTGGCTACACCTTC
CDR3aa: CASSQEWGAGGYTF

abundance: NA
v_gene: TRBV14
d_gene: TRBD1
j_gene: TRBJ2-1
CDR3nt: TGTGCCAGCAGCCAATACAAGGGGGCGGTTTCCTACAATGAGCAGTTCTTC
CDR3aa: CASSQYKGAVSYNEQFF

abundance: NA
v_gene: TRBV6-2/TRBV6-3
d_gene: NA
j_gene: TRBJ1-3
CDR3nt: TGTGCCAGCAGTGAGCCGGGGCTACTCTCTGGAAACACCATATATTTT
CDR3aa: CASSEPGLLSGNTIYF

abundance: once
v_gene: TRBV4-2
d_gene: TRBD2
j_gene: TRBJ2-1
CDR3nt: TGTGCCAGCAGCCAAGATCCGACTAGCGGGAGTAAGAATGAGCAGTTCTTC
CDR3aa: CASSQDPTSGSKNEQFF

abundance: once
v_gene: TRBV4-3
d_gene: TRBD1
j_gene: TRBJ1-2
CDR3nt: TGCGCCAGCAGCCAAGGGGACAGAGCCTATGGCTACACCTTC
CDR3aa: CASSQGDRAYGYTF

abundance: NA
v_gene: TRBV6-5
d_gene: TRBD2
j_gene: TRBJ2-1
CDR3nt: TGTGCCAGCAGCCGTAGCGGGAGGATTTACAATGAGCAGTTCTTC
CDR3aa: CASSRSGRIYNEQFF

abundance: few
v_gene: TRBV29-1
d_gene: NA
j_gene: TRBJ2-2
CDR3nt: TGCAGCGGGATAAACACCGGGGAGCTGTTTTTT
CDR3aa: CSGINTGELFF

abundance: NA
v_gene: TRBV30
d_gene: NA
j_gene: TRBJ1-3
CDR3nt: TGTGCCTGGAGTACTGGACAGCCCCTCTCTGGAAACACCATATATTTT
CDR3aa: CAWSTGQPLSGNTIYF

abundance: NA
v_gene: TRBV5-1
d_gene: NA
j_gene: TRBJ1-6
CDR3nt: TGCGCCAGCAGCTTGGGGCAGGACTATAATTCACCCCTCCACTTT
CDR3aa: CASSLGQDYNSPLHF

abundance: NA
v_gene: TRBV6-4
d_gene: NA
j_gene: TRBJ1-6
CDR3nt: TGTGCCAGCAGTGACACGGGGGGCGGATCACCCCTCCACTTT
CDR3aa: CASSDTGGGSPLHF

abundance: NA
v_gene: TRBV7-2
d_gene: NA
j_gene: TRBJ2-7
CDR3nt: TGTGCCAGCAGCTTATTCGGGCTGGGGTTTGGGCAGGATCGTTACGAGCAGTACTTC
CDR3aa: CASSLFGLGFGQDRYEQYF

abundance: NA
v_gene: TRBV6-5
d_gene: NA
j_gene: TRBJ1-2
CDR3nt: TGTGCCAGCATATCATTCGTGGGGGCGAGCTATGGCTACACCTTC
CDR3aa: CASISFVGASYGYTF

abundance: NA
v_gene: TRBV18
d_gene: TRBD2
j_gene: TRBJ2-1
CDR3nt: TGTGCCAGCTCACCTGAGCTAGCGGGAGATAATGAGCAGTTCTTC
CDR3aa: CASSPELAGDNEQFF

abundance: NA
v_gene: TRBV6-5
d_gene: NA
j_gene: TRBJ2-3
CDR3nt: TGTGCCAGCAGTTACTCGTTATTGGGGGGCACAGATACGCAGTATTTT
CDR3aa: CASSYSLLGGTDTQYF

abundance: few
v_gene: TRBV6-1
d_gene: TRBD1
j_gene: TRBJ1-5
CDR3nt: TGTGCCAGCAGTGAAGAACAGGGGGGCAGTCAGCCCCAGCATTTT
CDR3aa: CASSEEQGGSQPQHF

abundance: NA
v_gene: TRBV3-1/TRBV3-2
d_gene: NA
j_gene: TRBJ2-3
CDR3nt: TGTGCCAGCAGCCAGGGGACCCTCATCACAGATACGCAGTATTTT
CDR3aa: CASSQGTLITDTQYF

abundance: NA
v_gene: TRBV28
d_gene: NA
j_gene: TRBJ2-7
CDR3nt: TGTGCCAGCAGTTTAACCCTGACCTCCTACGAGCAGTACTTC
CDR3aa: CASSLTLTSYEQYF

abundance: NA
v_gene: TRBV15
d_gene: NA
j_gene: TRBJ2-7
CDR3nt: TGTGCCACCAGCAGAGATATGTCCGAGCAGTACTTC
CDR3aa: CATSRDMSEQYF

abundance: once
v_gene: TRBV27
d_gene: TRBD2
j_gene: TRBJ2-1
CDR3nt: TGTGCCAGCAGTTCACACGTCCTAGCGGGTGAACGATGGCCCAATGAGCAGTTCTTC
CDR3aa: CASSSHVLAGERWPNEQFF

abundance: NA
v_gene: TRBV12-3/TRBV12-4
d_gene: NA
j_gene: TRBJ1-5
CDR3nt: TGTGCCAGCAGTTTGGGCCCCAATCAGCCCCAGCATTTT
CDR3aa: CASSLGPNQPQHF

abundance: NA
v_gene: TRBV28
d_gene: NA
j_gene: TRBJ2-1
CDR3nt: TGTGCCAGCAGTCCCGTCTGGGACAAGCAGTTCTTC
CDR3aa: CASSPVWDKQFF

abundance: few
v_gene: TRBV6-5
d_gene: TRBD1
j_gene: TRBJ1-1
CDR3nt: TGTGCCAGCAGGGGGACAGTTGAAGCTTTCTTT
CDR3aa: CASRGTVEAFF